This is a list of T cell receptor beta chains from one sample in a study of blood T cell repertoires in COVID-19. This table comes from immunoSEQ multiplex PCR, and its TCRdb copy is limited to in-frame clones, with some not included. The sample lists fewer than 120,000 clones; approximately 82% were seen once. Sequencing was performed on peripheral blood. These receptor sequences come from a woman older than 75 with acute or convalescent COVID-19. Both conserved end residues are part of each CDR3. The D gene is left open where the match is weak. The listing skips clone size in some rows; elsewhere it reads once, few, many or a size class.

TRBD1 TRBJ2-7 . TRBV18 CASSPGTGKSEQYF TGTGCCAGCTCACCAGGGACAGGGAAATCGGAGCAGTACTTC
. TRBJ1-2 . TRBV6-5 CASRRGIVGNGYTF TGTGCCAGCAGACGCGGGATAGTCGGGAATGGCTACACCTTC
. TRBJ2-3 . TRBV11-3 CASSSNPRADTQYF TGTGCCAGCAGCTCAAACCCCAGGGCAGATACGCAGTATTTT
. TRBJ2-3 . TRBV7-8 CASSLVFPGEHGTDTQYF TGTGCCAGCAGCTTAGTATTTCCAGGGGAGCACGGAACAGATACGCAGTATTTT
TRBD2 TRBJ2-7 . TRBV13 CASSLGRPGGAYEQYF TGTGCCAGCAGCTTAGGCCGGCCGGGAGGGGCCTACGAGCAGTACTTC
TRBD1 TRBJ1-4 . TRBV6-1 CASSDQGTGEFEKLFF TGTGCCAGCAGTGACCAAGGGACAGGCGAATTTGAAAAACTGTTTTTT
TRBD1 TRBJ2-2 once TRBV9 CASRVGRTGGAGELFF TGTGCCAGCCGCGTAGGGAGGACAGGGGGGGCCGGGGAGCTGTTTTTT
. TRBJ1-6 . TRBV3-1/TRBV3-2 CASSQGLYNSPLHF TGTGCCAGCAGCCAAGGACTGTATAATTCACCCCTCCACTTT
TRBD1 TRBJ1-2 once TRBV10-2 CASSEQGAGYGYTF TGCGCCAGCAGTGAGCAGGGGGCAGGCTATGGCTACACCTTC
TRBD1 TRBJ2-7 . TRBV10-2 CASATGGPYEQYF TGCGCCAGCGCTACAGGGGGCCCCTACGAGCAGTACTTC
. TRBJ1-5 . TRBV14 CASSPLRAGYNQPQHF TGTGCCAGCAGCCCCCTTCGGGCAGGGTATAATCAGCCCCAGCATTTT
. TRBJ1-1 few TRBV19 CASSISRTAEAFF TGTGCCAGTAGTATATCCCGGACAGCTGAAGCTTTCTTT
. TRBJ2-5 . TRBV4-3 CASSQEAIEGETQYF TGCGCCAGCAGCCAAGAAGCGATTGAAGGAGAGACCCAGTACTTC
. TRBJ2-5 few TRBV5-1 CASSLGVSGAPQETQYF TGCGCCAGCAGCTTGGGGGTATCAGGGGCCCCCCAAGAGACCCAGTACTTC
TRBD2 TRBJ2-3 . TRBV7-8 CASSFSSGGTDTQYF TGTGCCAGCAGCTTCTCTAGCGGGGGCACAGATACGCAGTATTTT
. TRBJ2-2 few TRBV29-1 CSVVAGWSGELFF TGCAGCGTTGTGGCAGGGTGGTCCGGGGAGCTGTTTTTT
TRBD2 TRBJ2-3 . TRBV5-1 CASSLEGGGAVGTQYF TGCGCCAGCAGCTTGGAAGGCGGGGGGGCGGTAGGTACGCAGTATTTT
. TRBJ2-5 once TRBV6-6 CASSSQGQETQYF TGTGCCAGCAGTTCCCAGGGTCAAGAGACCCAGTACTTC
. TRBJ2-3 . TRBV28 CASNFSPLTDTQYF TGTGCCAGCAACTTTTCTCCCCTCACAGATACGCAGTATTTT
TRBD1 TRBJ1-5 . TRBV10-3 CAISESLGQANQPQHF TGTGCCATCAGTGAGTCCCTGGGACAGGCCAATCAGCCCCAGCATTTT
. TRBJ1-4 . TRBV19 CASSRGRGSEKLFF TGTGCCAGTAGCCGAGGGAGAGGGAGTGAAAAACTGTTTTTT
. TRBJ2-3 few TRBV18 CASSPSTGTSTDTQYF TGTGCCAGCTCCCCTTCGACAGGGACTAGCACAGATACGCAGTATTTT
. TRBJ1-2 . TRBV6-5 CASSYWEAGLNYGYTF TGTGCCAGCAGTTACTGGGAGGCGGGGTTGAACTATGGCTACACCTTC
TRBD1 TRBJ1-2 . TRBV18 CASSPAAGGPGSYGYTF TGTGCCAGCTCACCAGCGGCAGGGGGCCCTGGGAGCTATGGCTACACCTTC
TRBD1 TRBJ2-1 . TRBV2 CASSVQGVAYNEQFF TGTGCCAGCAGTGTTCAGGGGGTCGCCTACAATGAGCAGTTCTTC
TRBD2 TRBJ2-2 few TRBV7-6 CASSFWTSGISNTGELFF TGTGCCAGCAGCTTCTGGACTAGCGGGATCTCTAACACCGGGGAGCTGTTTTTT